This is a list of T cell receptor beta chains from one sample in a study of shared clonotypes between healthy human individuals. Using immunoSEQ multiplex PCR, the repertoire was profiled, and TCRdb retains in-frame clones only, with some absent. The data show more than 2 million clones, around 95% seen once. Sample: naive CD4+ T cells sorted from blood. These TCRs come from a man between 18 and 35 years old in good health. Each CDR3 is given with its conserved first and last residue. D genes are given only for firm matches. Some rows have no size entry. The others give once, few or many, or a class for an expanded clone.

j_call v_call d_call clone_size cdr3_nt cdr3_aa
TRBJ1-2 TRBV7-2 NA NA TGTGCCAGCAGCTCTCCGGTGGGGAACTATGGCTACACCTTC CASSSPVGNYGYTF
TRBJ2-5 TRBV5-4 TRBD2 NA TGTGCCAGCACTTTGGGACTAGCAGAGCAGACCCAGTACTTC CASTLGLAEQTQYF
TRBJ2-1 TRBV4-1 NA NA TGCGCCAGCAGCCGGGACACGCTATACAATGAGCAGTTCTTC CASSRDTLYNEQFF
TRBJ2-3 TRBV5-1 NA NA TGCGCCAGCAGCTGGGGGGACCGCACAGATACGCAGTATTTT CASSWGDRTDTQYF
TRBJ1-2 TRBV19 TRBD1 NA TGTGCCAGTAGTCTCCCAGGGGCGACAGGGATCAACTATGGCTACACCTTC CASSLPGATGINYGYTF
TRBJ1-2 TRBV6-1 TRBD1 NA TGTGCCAGCAGTGCATCTGGGACAGGTTATGGCTACACCTTC CASSASGTGYGYTF
TRBJ1-6 TRBV4-3 TRBD1 once TGCGCCAGCAGCCAAGAAGGGACAGGGATCTCACCCCTCCACTTT CASSQEGTGISPLHF
TRBJ2-3 TRBV7-2 TRBD2 NA TGTGCCAGCAGCTTACAGGCTAGCGGACGCACAGATACGCAGTATTTT CASSLQASGRTDTQYF
TRBJ2-5 TRBV30 NA NA TGTGCCTGGAGCGCGGGACAGCCGTCGGAGACCCAGTACTTC CAWSAGQPSETQYF
TRBJ1-6 TRBV18 TRBD1 NA TGTGCCAGCTCACCAACAACAGGGGAAATGAGGTCACCCCTCCACTTT CASSPTTGEMRSPLHF
TRBJ1-1 TRBV10-3 NA NA TGTGCCATCAGCCAGGGAGTCCCCATGAGCACTGAAGCTTTCTTT CAISQGVPMSTEAFF
TRBJ2-1 TRBV6-6 TRBD2 NA TGTGCCAGCAGAGCCGGGGGAGCGGGAGAATTGGATGAGCAGTTCTTC CASRAGGAGELDEQFF
TRBJ2-7 TRBV5-4 TRBD2 NA TGTGCCAGCAGCTTGGCCGTCGGGGGGAGCAATTCCTACGAGCAGTACTTC CASSLAVGGSNSYEQYF
TRBJ1-3 TRBV6-5 NA NA TGTGCCAGCAGTCGATCCGGGACGGTTGGAAACACCATATATTTT CASSRSGTVGNTIYF
TRBJ2-7 TRBV10-3 NA NA TGTGCCATCAGTGAGTCGAGGGGCGGTCTAGCCCACGAGCAGTACTTC CAISESRGGLAHEQYF
TRBJ2-3 TRBV5-1 NA NA TGCGCCAGCAGCCGCTTGGGGGTCGATGAAGATACGCAGTATTTT CASSRLGVDEDTQYF
TRBJ1-1 TRBV2 TRBD1 NA TGTGCCAGCAGTGCGGACAGGGGAAGAAACACTGAAGCTTTCTTT CASSADRGRNTEAFF